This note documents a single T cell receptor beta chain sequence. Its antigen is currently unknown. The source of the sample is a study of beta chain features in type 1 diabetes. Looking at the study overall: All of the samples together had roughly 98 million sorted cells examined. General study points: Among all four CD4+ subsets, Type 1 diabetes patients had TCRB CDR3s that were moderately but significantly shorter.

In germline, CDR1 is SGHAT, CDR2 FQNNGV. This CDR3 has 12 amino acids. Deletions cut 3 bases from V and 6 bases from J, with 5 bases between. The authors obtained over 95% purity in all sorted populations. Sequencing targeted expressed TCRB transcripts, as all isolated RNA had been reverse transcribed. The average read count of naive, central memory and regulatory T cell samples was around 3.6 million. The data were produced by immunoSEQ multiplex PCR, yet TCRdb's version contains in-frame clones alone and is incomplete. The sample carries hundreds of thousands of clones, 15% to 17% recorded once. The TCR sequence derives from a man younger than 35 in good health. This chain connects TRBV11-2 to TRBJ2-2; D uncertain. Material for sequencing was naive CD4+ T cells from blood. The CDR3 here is CASSFESGELFF. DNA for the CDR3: TGTGCCAGCAGCTTCGAGTCCGGGGAGCTGTTTTTT.